This T cell receptor beta chain was profiled in a study of shared clonotypes between healthy human individuals. The wider study: A donor's plate count was three for CD4 naive and three for CD4 memory; CD8 naive had two and CD8 memory one.

The CDR3 runs to 16 residues. V gave up 3 bases and J gave up 1 base, with 13 bases separating them. Germline CDR1 is SGHRS and CDR2 is YFSETQ. The table came from immunoSEQ multiplex PCR; TCRdb's copy has only in-frame clones and leaves some out. The sample consists of approximately 1.4 million clones, 95% to 99% of them appearing once. The chain links TRBV5-1 to TRBJ2-2; tentatively, D is TRBD2 (6 bases). This TCR was recovered from a man aged 25 to 40 in good health. Sequenced: naive CD4+ T cells sorted from blood. Subset described: CD45RA+ positively selected. The CDR3 loop is CASSSSSEGNTGELFF. In DNA, the CDR3 is TGCGCCAGCAGCTCGTCTAGCGAGGGGAACACCGGGGAGCTGTTTTTT.